The 32 T cell receptor beta chains below all came from one sample that was sequenced in a study of preoperative IRX-2 immunotherapy in early breast cancer. Some clones are missing from TCRdb's copy, which holds only in-frame ones; the method was immunoSEQ multiplex PCR. The sample yields about 500 clones, 80% to 85% seen once. Treatment reported: preoperative locoregional IRX-2 cytokine immunotherapy. Here the sequenced sample was tumor tissue, taken after IRX-2 immunotherapy. All receptors come from a human donor with breast cancer.

The rearrangement joins TRBV15 to TRBJ1-4; the match to TRBD1 covers 7 bases. This CDR3 has 14 residues. Germline CDR1 and CDR2: LNHNV and YYDKDF (reference sequence). J was trimmed by 3 bases and V by 5 bases; bases with no gene match: 3. The CDR3 sequence is CATSRGQANEKLFF. The CDR3 coding sequence is TGTGCCACCAGCCGCGGACAGGCTAATGAAAAACTGTTTTTT.

V gene TRBV28 combines with J gene TRBJ2-2, with D unclear. This CDR3 contains 13 residues. Germline V gene lookup returns CDR1 MDHEN and CDR2 SYDVKM. Trimming took off 3 bases at V and 7 bases at J, with 9 bases between the two ends. This chain's CDR3 is CASSLQFHGELFF. CDR3 nucleotides: TGTGCCAGCAGTTTGCAGTTTCACGGGGAGCTGTTTTTT.

The rearrangement links TRBV28 to TRBJ1-3; a possible D gene is TRBD1 (5 bases). Trimming cost V 5 bases and J 8 bases, with 19 bases left between them. Germline V gene sequence: CDR1 MDHEN, CDR2 SYDVKM. CDR3 length: 15 amino acids. DNA of the CDR3: TGTGCCAGCAGTCCAACGGGACGGAGGCGTGACACCATATATTTT. Translating gives CASSPTGRRRDTIYF.

The gene calls are TRBV28 and TRBJ2-7; unclear D gene. Germline V gene lookup returns CDR1 MDHEN and CDR2 SYDVKM. The CDR3 runs 13 residues. V was shortened by 8 bases and J by 2 bases, with 13 bases between the two germline ends. The CDR3 sequence: CASLRQGAYEQYF. The DNA of the CDR3 is TGTGCCAGCTTAAGGCAAGGAGCCTACGAGCAGTACTTC.

The rearrangement uses TRBV12-5 and TRBJ1-4; D remains ambiguous. The CDR3 spans 13 residues. CDR1 and CDR2 from the germline V gene are LGHNT and FRNRAP. In DNA form, the CDR3 reads TGTGCCAGCGCCAAGGGTCGCGCCAGACAACTGTTTTTT. This gives the protein CASAKGRARQLFF.

The count of this clone is one. This chain uses TRBV11-3 with TRBJ1-1, with D possibly TRBD1 on 5 matching bases. The CDR3 is made up of 17 amino acids. Trimming shortened V by 6 bases and J by 3 bases, and 23 bases separated the two germline ends. CDR1 is SGHNT and CDR2 is YENEEA in the germline V gene. The CDR3: CASRTKGTPNRHTEAFF. The DNA of the CDR3 is TGTGCCAGCAGAACAAAGGGGACGCCGAACCGGCACACTGAAGCTTTCTTT.

The V and J genes are TRBV28 and TRBJ1-5; 10 nucleotides match TRBD1. Germline loops: CDR1 MDHEN, CDR2 SYDVKM. V trimming: 5 bases; J trimming: 5 bases; junction bases outside the gene matches: 6. The CDR3 sequence is 15 residues long. The CDR3 loop is CASSRTGGGYQPQHF. CDR3 nucleotide sequence: TGTGCCAGCAGTAGGACAGGGGGTGGTTATCAGCCCCAGCATTTT.

The genes are TRBV7-1 and TRBJ2-1; D is uncertain. TRBV7-1 has ORF status, its function being uncertain. The CDR3 length is 13 residues. With 4 bases removed from V and 9 bases from J, the gap between germline ends came to 13 bases. The CDR3 region is CASSFFPNTEQFF. CDR3 bases: TGTGCCAGCAGCTTCTTTCCGAACACTGAGCAGTTCTTC.

V gene TRBV6-8 combines with J gene TRBJ2-2; D possibly corresponds to TRBD1 (5 bases). CDR1 is MNHGY, CDR2 SAAAGT, per germline. This CDR3 has 14 residues. With 5 bases removed from V and 5 bases from J, the gap between germline ends came to 12 bases. The CDR3 DNA follows: TGTGCCAGCAGTACCTGGGGCAGTACCGGGGAGCTGTTTTTT. Its translation: CASSTWGSTGELFF.

This chain uses TRBV11-3 with TRBJ1-1, with 11 bases matching TRBD1. CDR1 SGHNT and CDR2 YENEEA come from the germline V gene. The CDR3 totals 17 residues. V shed 2 bases, J shed 4 bases, and the junction held 9 bases outside the gene matches. The CDR3 is CASSLPGQGAAGTEAFF. The DNA for the CDR3 is TGTGCCAGCAGCTTACCTGGACAGGGGGCGGCGGGCACTGAAGCTTTCTTT. Together with reference TRBV11-3 and TRBJ1-1, the CDR3 gives the full variable domain: EAGVVQSPRYKIIEKKQPVAFWCNPISGHNTLYWYLQNLGQGPELLIRYENEEAVDDSQLPKDRFSAERLKGVDSTLKIQPAELGDSAVYLCASSLPGQGAAGTEAFFGQGTRLTVV.

This clone showed up just once. The chain has TRBV7-4 and TRBJ2-2; D is possibly TRBD1 (6 bases). The V end was cut by 5 bases, the J end by 5 bases, with 9 bases between. The CDR3 covers 13 residues. Germline V lookup: CDR1 SGHVT, CDR2 SQSDAQ. The CDR3 reads CASSDGQTGELFF. The CDR3 region has the DNA TGTGCCAGCAGCGACGGACAGACCGGGGAGCTGTTTTTT. The variable domain in full, completed from reference TRBV7-4 and TRBJ2-2, reads GAGVSQSPRYKVAKRGRDVALRCDSISGHVTLYWYRQTLGQGSEVLTYSQSDAQRDKSGRPSGRFSAERPERSVSTLKIQRTEQGDSAVYLCASSDGQTGELFFGEGSRLTVL.

CDR3 DNA: TGTGCCAGCAGGGTCTTTGGGGAGGAAAGCAATGAGCAGTTCTTC. Translation gives CASRVFGEESNEQFF. The V gene is TRBV7-1, the J gene TRBJ2-1; D is perhaps TRBD2 (6 bases). TRBV7-1 is an ORF, and what it does is uncertain. The CDR3 spans 15 residues. V was clipped by 6 bases and J by 6 bases, with 18 bases between them.

The chain carries TRBV11-3 and TRBJ1-4; 9 bases are shared with TRBD1. This CDR3 is 18 amino acids long. With V trimmed by 3 bases and J by 4 bases, 12 bases remained unmatched. Germline values: CDR1 SGHNT, CDR2 YENEEA. The CDR3 protein is CASSLRGQGRGINEKLFF. The CDR3 coding sequence is TGTGCCAGCAGCTTGAGAGGACAGGGGAGAGGAATTAATGAAAAACTGTTTTTT.

The V gene is TRBV6-8, the J gene TRBJ1-1; D remains ambiguous. From germline, CDR1 is MNHGY and CDR2 SAAAGT. The CDR3 totals 15 residues. Trimming took 0 bases from V and 0 from J, leaving 8 bases between them. The CDR3 protein is CASSYSSELNTEAFF. For the CDR3, the DNA is TGTGCCAGCAGTTACTCCTCAGAATTGAACACTGAAGCTTTCTTT.

The chain couples TRBV11-3 to TRBJ1-2; D not resolved. The CDR3 sequence is 15 residues long. The V and J ends lost 3 bases and 5 bases respectively, with 16 bases between them. Per germline, CDR1 SGHNT and CDR2 YENEEA. The CDR3 coding sequence is TGTGCCAGCAGCTTGGGTGCATCGAAACTATATGGCTACACCTTC. It encodes CASSLGASKLYGYTF. The entire variable domain, with the rest obtained from reference TRBV11-3 and TRBJ1-2, is as follows: EAGVVQSPRYKIIEKKQPVAFWCNPISGHNTLYWYLQNLGQGPELLIRYENEEAVDDSQLPKDRFSAERLKGVDSTLKIQPAELGDSAVYLCASSLGASKLYGYTFGSGTRLTVV.

CDR3 DNA: TGTGCCAGCACCCCGCCCAAAGCCACTGAAGCTTTCTTT. It codes for CASTPPKATEAFF. The rearrangement links TRBV28 to TRBJ1-1; the D is unclear. The CDR3 spans 13 residues. Trimming pared 7 bases from V and 4 bases from J, leaving 13 bases between. The V gene's germline CDR1 is MDHEN and CDR2 SYDVKM.

The chain carries TRBV23-1 and TRBJ1-2; D may be TRBD1 (5 bases). TRBV23-1 is noted as an ORF with a role that remains uncertain. The CDR3 is 16 residues long. Trimming stripped 6 bases from V and 0 bases from J, with 17 bases between. Here the CDR3 reads CASSQEGPGANYGYTF. CDR3 sequence (DNA): TGCGCCAGCAGCCAAGAGGGACCAGGTGCTAACTATGGCTACACCTTC.

A few counts support this clone. The V call is TRBV7-1, the J call TRBJ2-3, with D maybe TRBD2 (5 bases). TRBV7-1 belongs to the ORF category, with a function that is uncertain. This CDR3 has 13 amino acids. Trimming left V 5 bases short and J 4 bases short, with 10 bases between. CDR3 sequence reads: CASSLPGSDTQYF. The CDR3 DNA sequence: TGTGCCAGCAGCCTCCCGGGGTCAGATACGCAGTATTTT.

This chain joins TRBV6-8 and TRBJ1-1; D is undetermined. Germline assignment: CDR1 MNHGY and CDR2 SAAAGT. The CDR3 totals 14 residues. V dropped 2 bases and J dropped 0 bases, with 7 bases sitting between them. CDR3 coding DNA: TGTGCCAGCAGTTACCCCGGGATGAACACTGAAGCTTTCTTT. This translates into CASSYPGMNTEAFF.

This clone was found a few times. The V gene is TRBV6-8, the J gene TRBJ1-6; TRBD1 might be the D (6 bases). The CDR3 has 15 amino acids. Germline CDR1 MNHGY, CDR2 SAAAGT. V was clipped by 0 bases and J by 9 bases, with 12 bases between them. CDR3 region: CASSYSVRGGSPLHF. CDR3 nucleotides: TGTGCCAGCAGTTACTCGGTCAGGGGAGGTTCACCCCTCCACTTT.

The chain carries TRBV18 and TRBJ2-7; no firm D call. This CDR3 contains 14 residues. V lost 5 bases, J lost 2 bases, and 13 bases lay in between. In germline, CDR1 is KGHSH, CDR2 LQKENI. The DNA for the CDR3 is TGTGCCAGCTCAGTGGGAAAACCTCCCTACGAGCAGTACTTC. As protein: CASSVGKPPYEQYF.

V usage is TRBV7-2 and J usage is TRBJ1-1; D not resolved. From germline, CDR1 is SGHTA and CDR2 FQGNSA. The V end was cut by 5 bases, the J end by 5 bases, with 12 bases between. The CDR3 contains 13 residues. The CDR3 loop is CASSLSRVTEAFF. The CDR3 nucleotides are TGTGCCAGCAGCCTGAGTAGGGTGACTGAAGCTTTCTTT.

This chain uses TRBV28 with TRBJ1-1; possible D gene TRBD1, 5 bases. Germline lookup yields CDR1 MDHEN and CDR2 SYDVKM. This CDR3 is 12 amino acids long. Trimming cost V 6 bases and J 4 bases, with 9 bases left between them. CDR3 nucleotides: TGTGCCAGCAGGGAGGGGAGCACTGAAGCTTTCTTT. Encoded protein: CASREGSTEAFF.

This rearrangement joins TRBV11-3 to TRBJ1-6; possible D gene TRBD1, 5 bases. V was shortened by 3 bases and J by 3 bases, with 9 bases between the two germline ends. Germline V CDR1 and CDR2: SGHNT, YENEEA. The CDR3 is made up of 15 amino acids. This CDR3 is CASSLGQLYNSPLHF. CDR3 DNA sequence: TGTGCCAGCAGCTTGGGGCAGCTCTATAATTCACCCCTCCACTTT.

This clone has just one count. The rearrangement joins TRBV18 to TRBJ2-5; 8 bases match TRBD2. In germline, CDR1 is KGHSH, CDR2 LQKENI. The CDR3 extends over 17 amino acids. Losses at the gene ends were 4 bases for V and 1 base for J; bases not matched to a gene: 11. The CDR3 region has the DNA TGTGCCAGCTCACGTCCAGCGGGGGCCCGGCCCCAAGAGACCCAGTACTTC. Translating it yields CASSRPAGARPQETQYF.

V is TRBV19 and J is TRBJ1-5; D might be TRBD1 (5 bases). Germline values: CDR1 LNHDA, CDR2 SQIVND (reference sequence). The CDR3 loop spans 16 amino acids. Trimming took 4 bases from V and 3 from J, leaving 16 bases between them. The CDR3 coding sequence is TGTGCCAGTAGTACAATAGCCGGGACTTCCAATCAGCCCCAGCATTTT. Translated: CASSTIAGTSNQPQHF.

The chain employs TRBV6-8 and TRBJ1-6, with 7 bases matching TRBD1. The CDR3 consists of 16 residues. Unmatched junction bases numbered 9, after V lost 6 bases and J lost 4 bases. Germline assignment: CDR1 MNHGY and CDR2 SAAAGT. The CDR3 DNA follows: TGTGCCAGCAGGAACGACGGGACAGCTTATAATTCACCCCTCCACTTT. Protein product: CASRNDGTAYNSPLHF.

The genes are TRBV30 and TRBJ2-7; D remains ambiguous. This CDR3 comprises 14 residues. Germline assignment: CDR1 GTSNPN and CDR2 SVGIG (reference sequence). With 0 bases removed from V and 2 bases from J, the gap between germline ends came to 11 bases. This chain's CDR3 is CAWSVHSKTYEQYF. The CDR3 DNA reads TGTGCCTGGAGTGTACACTCAAAAACCTACGAGCAGTACTTC.

The V and J genes are TRBV11-3 and TRBJ1-6; 7 positions match TRBD1. CDR1 is SGHNT, CDR2 YENEEA, per germline. The CDR3 loop spans 17 amino acids. V trimming: 5 bases; J trimming: 2 bases; junction bases outside the gene matches: 9. The CDR3 loop is CASSPTPQGAYNSPLHF. The CDR3 bases are TGTGCCAGCAGCCCTACCCCTCAGGGGGCCTATAATTCACCCCTCCACTTT.

V and J are TRBV6-8 and TRBJ1-2; D call uncertain. Germline CDR1 reads MNHGY; CDR2 reads SAAAGT. CDR3 size: 16 residues. With 6 bases removed from V and 2 bases from J, the gap between germline ends came to 19 bases. The CDR3 DNA is TGTGCCAGCAGCGCGCGGTCGGGCAGAAAAAACTATGGCTACACCTTC. It is translated as CASSARSGRKNYGYTF.

This chain links TRBV11-3 with TRBJ2-7; D is uncertain. Germline CDR1 reads SGHNT; CDR2 reads YENEEA. V was trimmed by 3 bases and J by 2 bases, leaving 14 bases between them. CDR3 length: 15 residues. CDR3 DNA: TGTGCCAGCAGCTTCTCGTCCGGGTTAACCTACGAGCAGTACTTC. It is translated as CASSFSSGLTYEQYF. The whole variable domain, remainder taken from reference TRBV11-3 and TRBJ2-7, is EAGVVQSPRYKIIEKKQPVAFWCNPISGHNTLYWYLQNLGQGPELLIRYENEEAVDDSQLPKDRFSAERLKGVDSTLKIQPAELGDSAVYLCASSFSSGLTYEQYFGPGTRLTVT.

J is TRBJ2-7 and V is TRBV11-3; 10 bases agree with TRBD2. This CDR3 is 15 amino acids long. The ends lost 3 bases at V and 0 bases at J; junction bases unmatched: 2. The V gene's germline CDR1 is SGHNT and CDR2 YENEEA. This chain's CDR3 is CASSFSGGSSYEQYF. CDR3 in DNA: TGTGCCAGCAGCTTTAGCGGGGGGAGCTCCTACGAGCAGTACTTC.